This is a list of T cell receptor beta chains from one sample in a study of blood T cell repertoires in COVID-19. TCRdb keeps only in-frame clones here, not all; method: immunoSEQ multiplex PCR. The table lists tens of thousands of clones, around 83% of them singletons. Material: peripheral blood. Source of these receptors: an older man with active COVID-19. The CDR3 runs from the conserved cysteine through the conserved F or W. Each record gives: clone size, V gene, D gene, J gene, CDR3 DNA, CDR3 protein. A D gene is named only where the DNA matches it firmly. Clone size is not always given. Where it is, it says once, few, many or a class for expanded clones.

>medium-sized|TRBV6-1|-|TRBJ1-6
TGTGCCAGCAGTGAAGCGAGGTATTCACCCCTCCACTTT
CASSEARYSPLHF
>-|TRBV6-5|-|TRBJ1-1
TGTGCCAGCAGCCTAAACAGGGCCCCCGGCACTGAAGCTTTCTTT
CASSLNRAPGTEAFF
>-|TRBV27|-|TRBJ1-6
TGTGCCAGCAGTCCCCCAGGGGCCAATTCACCCCTCCACTTT
CASSPPGANSPLHF
>-|TRBV7-9|TRBD2|TRBJ2-4
TGTGCCAGCAGCTTAGACTCCTCCCAGCGGGGGTATAAAAACATTCAGTACTTC
CASSLDSSQRGYKNIQYF
>-|TRBV6-5|-|TRBJ2-5
TGTGCCAGCATCGGACTGGGGGCTCGAGAGACCCAGTACTTC
CASIGLGARETQYF
>-|TRBV12-3/TRBV12-4|-|TRBJ1-5
TGTGCCAGCAGTTCTGTCGGGAATCAGCCCCAGCATTTT
CASSSVGNQPQHF
>-|TRBV3-1/TRBV3-2|TRBD2|TRBJ2-5
TGTGCCAGCAGCCACGCTAGCGGGGAAGAGACCCAGTACTTC
CASSHASGEETQYF
>-|TRBV6-5|TRBD1|TRBJ1-1
TGTGCCAGCGGGGAACCCGGGACAGGGGTACCTGAAGCTTTCTTT
CASGEPGTGVPEAFF
>-|TRBV7-7|TRBD2|TRBJ2-3
TGTGCCAGCAGCTTAGGGTCTCCTAGCGGGGGGGCAGATACGCAGTATTTT
CASSLGSPSGGADTQYF
>-|TRBV9|-|TRBJ1-6
TGTGCCAGCAGCCCAGGGGTCGATAATTCACCCCTCCACTTT
CASSPGVDNSPLHF
>-|TRBV3-1/TRBV3-2|TRBD2|TRBJ2-5
TGTGCCAGCAGCCTAGCCGGACTAGCGGGGGGACAAGAGACCCAGTACTTC
CASSLAGLAGGQETQYF
>-|TRBV14|-|TRBJ2-3
TGTGCCAGCAGCCCTGGGACTGCCTACACAGATACGCAGTATTTT
CASSPGTAYTDTQYF